The 25 T cell receptor beta chains below come from one sample, sequenced in a study of cytomegalovirus exposure and HLA in healthy donors. A multiplex PCR was run with 60 Vbeta primers and 13 Jbeta primers. Method: immunoSEQ multiplex PCR; TCRdb's copy keeps in-frame clones and lacks some. In the table there are about 150,000 clones, roughly 80% of which are singletons. What was sequenced was PBMCs. The receptors here all came from a woman aged 30 to 39 in good health and CMV-seronegative.

This clone was seen more than once but under ten times. DNA of the CDR3: TGTGCCAGCAGTTTTTTTCTAGCGGGGAGCACAGATACGCAGTATTTT. Translated: CASSFFLAGSTDTQYF. The rearrangement uses TRBV28 and TRBJ2-3, with 9 bases matching TRBD2. From germline, CDR1 is MDHEN and CDR2 SYDVKM. There are 16 residues in the CDR3. The V segment lost 3 bases and the J segment 0 bases; nucleotides outside the gene matches: 4.

CDR3 loop: CASGLAYSYNEQFF. CDR3 nucleotide sequence: TGTGCCAGCGGTTTAGCGTATTCCTACAATGAGCAGTTCTTC. This chain joins TRBV6-1 and TRBJ2-1; tentative D call: TRBD2 (5 bases). Germline lookup yields CDR1 MNHNS and CDR2 SASEGT. Trimming stripped 8 bases from V and 1 base from J, with 12 bases between. The CDR3 is 14 amino acids.

J is TRBJ2-3 and V is TRBV5-1; 9 nucleotides agree with TRBD2. V shed 0 bases and J 5 bases; nucleotides not matched to a gene: 4. Germline CDR1 is SGHRS and CDR2 is YFSETQ. The CDR3 is made up of 15 amino acids. As DNA, the CDR3 is TGCGCCAGCAGCTTGGTTTTAGCGGGGGAAGATACGCAGTATTTT. It yields the protein CASSLVLAGEDTQYF. The full variable domain, with the rest looked up from reference TRBV5-1 and TRBJ2-3, is KAGVTQTPRYLIKTRGQQVTLSCSPISGHRSVSWYQQTPGQGLQFLFEYFSETQRNKGNFPGRFSGRQFSNSRSEMNVSTLELGDSALYLCASSLVLAGEDTQYFGPGTRLTVL.

The gene calls are TRBV13 and TRBJ1-1; D might be TRBD1 (5 bases). There are 14 residues in the CDR3. Per the germline V gene, CDR1 is PRHDT and CDR2 is FYEKMQ (reference sequence). Trimming took off 6 bases at V and 5 bases at J, with 16 bases between the two ends. The CDR3 DNA follows: TGTGCCAGCAGTTTATACTCAGGGTATACTGAAGCTTTCTTT. Encoded protein: CASSLYSGYTEAFF.

This chain uses TRBV7-8 with TRBJ1-3; 9 positions match TRBD1. V lost 0 bases to trimming and J lost 3 bases; unmatched junction nucleotides: 12. Looked up from germline, CDR1 is SGHVS and CDR2 is FQNEAQ. This CDR3 region has 19 residues. The CDR3 DNA reads as TGTGCCAGCAGCTTAGCCGCTTCGTCGGGACAGGGTGGTGGAAACACCATATATTTT. Protein: CASSLAASSGQGGGNTIYF. The full variable domain, completed using reference TRBV7-8 and TRBJ1-3, is GAGVSQSPRYKVAKRGQDVALRCDPISGHVSLFWYQQALGQGPEFLTYFQNEAQLDKSGLPSDRFFAERPEGSVSTLKIQRTQQEDSAVYLCASSLAASSGQGGGNTIYFGEGSWLTVV.

The gene calls are TRBV15 and TRBJ1-4, with 10 bases matching TRBD1. CDR1 is LNHNV and CDR2 is YYDKDF in the germline V gene (reference sequence). With 2 bases clipped from V and 8 bases from J, the junction kept 5 bases outside the gene matches. CDR3 length: 15 residues. The CDR3 reads CATSRRQGAKEKLFF. DNA of the CDR3: TGTGCCACCAGCAGAAGACAGGGGGCGAAGGAAAAACTGTTTTTT.

The chain uses TRBV7-8 and TRBJ1-6; tentatively, D is TRBD1 (5 bases). The length of the CDR3 is 19 residues. The V gene's germline CDR1 is SGHVS and CDR2 FQNEAQ. V gave up 1 base and J gave up 0 bases, with 16 bases separating them. The CDR3 region has the DNA TGTGCCAGCAGCTTAGATTGGGGACTGGGGAGCTCCTATAATTCACCCCTCCACTTT. It translates to CASSLDWGLGSSYNSPLHF.

V usage is TRBV30 and J usage is TRBJ2-7, with TRBD2 matching 10 bases. Germline assignment: CDR1 GTSNPN and CDR2 SVGIG (reference sequence). The CDR3 extends over 13 amino acids. Trimming removed 3 bases from V and 7 bases from J; junction bases left unmatched: 6. The CDR3 reads CAWRLAGSGEQYF. The DNA of the CDR3 is TGTGCCTGGAGACTAGCGGGGTCGGGTGAGCAGTACTTC.

This chain connects TRBV2 to TRBJ2-5, with unresolved D. V was trimmed by 4 bases and J by 7 bases, leaving 7 bases between them. Germline lookup yields CDR1 SNHLY and CDR2 FYNNEI. CDR3 length: 11 residues. The DNA of the CDR3 is TGTGCCAGCAGTGTATCCGGGACCCAGTACTTC. It specifies CASSVSGTQYF.

The chain links TRBV19 to TRBJ2-3; 12 bases agree with TRBD2. The J segment lost 6 bases and the V segment lost 7 bases, leaving 14 bases of the junction unmatched. The CDR3 sequence is 17 residues long. Germline V gene sequence: CDR1 LNHDA, CDR2 SQIVND (reference sequence). The CDR3 loop is CASTGPPSGGADDTQYF. For the CDR3, the DNA is TGTGCCAGTACCGGACCCCCTAGCGGGGGGGCCGATGATACGCAGTATTTT.

The J gene is TRBJ2-1, the V gene TRBV5-1, with TRBD2 as a possible D gene (5 bases). Trimming left V 4 bases short and J 9 bases short, with 20 bases between. Germline V lookup: CDR1 SGHRS, CDR2 YFSETQ. The CDR3 consists of 15 residues. The DNA of the CDR3 is TGCGCCAGCAGCAGCGGAGGCCGAGGTGGTGGTGAGCAGTTCTTC. Translated, it gives CASSSGGRGGGEQFF.

This clone appeared many times. The rearrangement joins TRBV5-6 to TRBJ1-4, with 8 bases identical to TRBD1. Unmatched junction bases numbered 12, after V lost 4 bases and J lost 7 bases. The CDR3 is made up of 16 amino acids. The germline V gene has CDR1 SGHDT and CDR2 YYEEEE. The CDR3 coding sequence is TGTGCCAGCAGCCTTACCGACAGGGGCGCACTTGAAAAACTGTTTTTT. Its translation: CASSLTDRGALEKLFF.

The chain uses TRBV6-5 and TRBJ1-2; 9 nucleotides line up with TRBD1. V shed 0 bases, J shed 5 bases, and the junction held 4 bases outside the gene matches. CDR1 is MNHEY, CDR2 SVGAGI, per germline. CDR3 length equals 15 residues. The CDR3 DNA reads as TGTGCCAGCAGTTACTCGGGACAGGGAGAATATGGCTACACCTTC. Residues: CASSYSGQGEYGYTF.

The chain carries TRBV4-1 and TRBJ2-5; TRBD2 matches at 9 bases. The CDR3 is 15 amino acids. The germline V gene has CDR1 MGHRA and CDR2 YSYEKL. Losses at the gene ends were 4 bases for V and 1 base for J; bases not matched to a gene: 4. CDR3 region: CASSRYSGGQETQYF. DNA of the CDR3: TGCGCCAGCAGCCGGTATAGCGGGGGCCAAGAGACCCAGTACTTC.

The genes are TRBV13 and TRBJ1-1, with D perhaps matching TRBD1 (6 bases). Per germline, CDR1 PRHDT and CDR2 FYEKMQ (reference sequence). The CDR3 contains 16 residues. Trimming pared 4 bases from V and 0 bases from J, leaving 15 bases between. The CDR3 spells CASSYGGARMNTEAFF. CDR3 DNA sequence: TGTGCCAGCAGCTATGGGGGCGCGCGGATGAACACTGAAGCTTTCTTT.

This chain uses TRBV7-2 with TRBJ2-7, with TRBD1 identical over 8 bases. Germline trimming cut 7 bases from V and 0 bases from J; bases unmatched to any gene: 8. The CDR3 is made up of 15 amino acids. The germline V gene has CDR1 SGHTA and CDR2 FQGNSA. The CDR3: CASTRSTGGSYEQYF. The DNA for the CDR3 is TGTGCCAGCACCCGATCTACAGGGGGCTCCTACGAGCAGTACTTC.

This clone was observed a few times. The V gene is TRBV29-1, the J gene TRBJ1-2, with a possible D match to TRBD1 (6 bases). Germline V gene sequence: CDR1 SQVTM, CDR2 ANQGSEA. CDR3 size: 13 residues. Trimming shortened V by 5 bases and J by 0 bases, and 10 bases separated the two germline ends. The CDR3 nucleotides read TGCAGCGTTCCGACAGGAGCTAACTATGGCTACACCTTC. Translated, it gives CSVPTGANYGYTF.

The CDR3 spells CASSLSPYEQYF. CDR3 nucleotide sequence: TGTGCCAGCAGCCTAAGCCCCTACGAGCAGTACTTC. The V call is TRBV7-2, the J call TRBJ2-7; D unclear. The CDR3 length is 12 residues. CDR1 SGHTA and CDR2 FQGNSA come from the germline V gene. With 5 bases removed from V and 2 bases from J, the gap between germline ends came to 7 bases.

This clone was detected only once. The V and J genes are TRBV28 and TRBJ1-1; D is uncertain. The CDR3 runs 14 residues. Germline CDR1 reads MDHEN; CDR2 reads SYDVKM. The V end lost 6 bases, the J end lost 4 bases, and 15 bases lay between the germline ends. Here the CDR3 DNA reads TGTGCCAGCAGGCCCGACGGGGTAAGCACTGAAGCTTTCTTT. Translating it yields CASRPDGVSTEAFF.

This clone came up a few times. V gene TRBV6-6 combines with J gene TRBJ1-3; D call uncertain. CDR1 and CDR2 (germline): MNHNY, SVGAGI (reference sequence). The ends were cut back, 2 bases at V and 0 bases at J, with 11 bases in the middle. The CDR3 contains 16 residues. The CDR3 DNA sequence: TGTGCCAGCAGTTACACTTCCGGTAGCTCTGGAAACACCATATATTTT. The encoded protein is CASSYTSGSSGNTIYF.

This clone showed up just once. The chain joins TRBV11-3 to TRBJ2-3; 14 bases map to TRBD2. CDR3 length: 16 residues. J lost 8 bases, V lost 5 bases, and 9 bases had no gene match. Germline V gives CDR1 SGHNT, CDR2 YENEEA. The CDR3 region is CASSPRTSGGFGTQYF. The CDR3, as DNA: TGTGCCAGCAGCCCGAGGACTAGCGGGGGGTTTGGTACGCAGTATTTT. The full variable domain, with the rest looked up from reference TRBV11-3 and TRBJ2-3, is EAGVVQSPRYKIIEKKQPVAFWCNPISGHNTLYWYLQNLGQGPELLIRYENEEAVDDSQLPKDRFSAERLKGVDSTLKIQPAELGDSAVYLCASSPRTSGGFGTQYFGPGTRLTVL.

This chain connects TRBV18 to TRBJ1-1, with D tentatively TRBD1 (5 bases). V lost 2 bases, J lost 4 bases, and 11 bases lay in between. The length of the CDR3 is 14 residues. Germline V gene lookup returns CDR1 KGHSH and CDR2 LQKENI. CDR3 nucleotide sequence: TGTGCCAGCTCACCAAACACAGGCGGCACTGAAGCTTTCTTT. Translation: CASSPNTGGTEAFF.

This sequence joins TRBV4-1 and TRBJ2-7; 9 bases align to TRBD1. V lost 0 bases, J lost 2 bases, and 5 bases stayed unmatched. This CDR3 spans 16 amino acids. CDR1 and CDR2 (germline): MGHRA, YSYEKL. CDR3 protein: CASSQDLGTGTYEQYF. CDR3 nucleotides: TGCGCCAGCAGCCAAGATCTCGGGACAGGGACCTACGAGCAGTACTTC.

V and J are TRBV29-1 and TRBJ1-2; the match to TRBD1 covers 7 bases. Germline V lookup: CDR1 SQVTM, CDR2 ANQGSEA. The CDR3 consists of 15 residues. With V trimmed by 6 bases and J by 4 bases, 14 bases remained unmatched. The CDR3 loop is CSVDALRGRGYGYTF. The CDR3 DNA reads TGCAGCGTGGATGCCTTGAGGGGGCGCGGCTATGGCTACACCTTC.

The genes are TRBV5-1 and TRBJ2-7; D possibly corresponds to TRBD1 (6 bases). In germline, CDR1 is SGHRS, CDR2 YFSETQ. The CDR3 length is 14 residues. V lost 1 base and J 7 bases, leaving 15 bases between the germline ends. As DNA, the CDR3 is TGCGCCAGCAGCTTGCGGTTTACAGGGAGAGAGCAGTACTTC. It translates to CASSLRFTGREQYF.